Listed below are T cell receptor beta chains from one sample, sequenced in a study of T cell changes during pregnancy in multiple sclerosis. Assay: immunoSEQ multiplex PCR; the TCRdb copy retains only in-frame clones and omits some. Among about 39,000 clones, about 93% were seen once, and the ten largest hold roughly 0.38%. The sample here was CD4+ T cells from peripheral blood mononuclear cells, taken in the third trimester of pregnancy. Receptors originate from a female donor in good health, enrolled as a control in a pregnancy study. CDR3s include the opening cysteine and the closing phenylalanine or tryptophan. A D gene is named only where the DNA matches it firmly. Clone size, where shown, is once, few, many, or a class for clones that have expanded.

v_gene,j_gene,d_gene,abundance,len,CDR3aa,CDR3nt
TRBV18,TRBJ1-2,NA,NA,15,CASSPGQIWDYGYTF,TGTGCCAGCTCGCCCGGACAAATTTGGGACTATGGCTACACCTTC
TRBV28,TRBJ2-5,NA,NA,14,CASSLWGPDGTQYF,TGTGCCAGCAGTTTATGGGGGCCGGATGGGACCCAGTACTTC
TRBV2,TRBJ2-5,TRBD1,NA,15,CATQIGQGAWETQYF,TGTGCCACCCAAATAGGACAGGGGGCGTGGGAGACCCAGTACTTC
TRBV7-9,TRBJ2-7,NA,NA,15,CASSLRGTLGHEQYF,TGTGCCAGCAGCCTACGAGGGACACTAGGCCACGAGCAGTACTTC
TRBV4-1,TRBJ2-1,NA,NA,14,CASSQERRYNEQFF,TGCGCCAGCAGCCAGGAACGGAGATACAATGAGCAGTTCTTC
TRBV7-9,TRBJ1-3,NA,NA,17,CASSSRNPGVSGNTIYF,TGTGCCAGCAGCTCTCGAAACCCCGGGGTATCTGGAAACACCATATATTTT
TRBV19,TRBJ2-3,NA,NA,15,CASTSRDFGTDTQYF,TGTGCCAGTACCTCAAGGGACTTCGGCACAGATACGCAGTATTTT
TRBV4-2,TRBJ1-1,NA,NA,16,CASSQKRRGGNTEAFF,TGTGCCAGCAGCCAAAAAAGAAGGGGGGGGAACACTGAAGCTTTCTTT
TRBV10-3,TRBJ1-2,TRBD1,NA,16,CAISSGQGAPNYGYTF,TGTGCCATCAGCTCAGGACAGGGGGCCCCGAACTATGGCTACACCTTC
TRBV7-2,TRBJ2-7,NA,NA,14,CASSLAGRGYEQYF,TGTGCCAGCAGCTTAGCAGGCCGAGGCTACGAGCAGTACTTC
TRBV5-6,TRBJ2-7,NA,NA,16,CASTLRGLTLNYEQYF,TGTGCCAGCACCCTCCGTGGGCTGACCCTAAACTACGAGCAGTACTTC
TRBV5-8,TRBJ2-7,NA,NA,13,CASSKRQAYEQYF,TGTGCCAGCAGCAAAAGACAGGCCTACGAGCAGTACTTC
TRBV7-6,TRBJ2-5,TRBD2,NA,17,CASSLEISGGTYSTQYF,TGTGCCAGCAGCTTAGAGATTAGCGGGGGGACGTATTCGACCCAGTACTTC
TRBV11-2,TRBJ2-7,TRBD1,few,15,CASSTGGDRGHEQYF,TGTGCCAGCAGCACGGGGGGGGACAGGGGCCACGAGCAGTACTTC
TRBV6-5,TRBJ1-2,NA,NA,14,CASIRGRGSYGYTF,TGTGCCAGCATTAGAGGGCGGGGATCCTATGGCTACACCTTC
TRBV6-1,TRBJ2-7,NA,NA,13,CASSLGGGYEQYF,TGTGCCAGCAGCCTCGGCGGAGGGTACGAGCAGTACTTC
TRBV15,TRBJ1-2,TRBD1,few,15,CATKPGQGRENGYTF,TGTGCCACCAAACCAGGACAGGGCCGGGAAAATGGCTACACCTTC
TRBV18,TRBJ2-1,TRBD1,NA,14,CASSPDRGVNEQFF,TGTGCCAGCTCACCGGACAGGGGGGTGAATGAGCAGTTCTTC
TRBV9,TRBJ1-6,NA,NA,15,CASSDYGHTNSPLHF,TGTGCCAGCAGCGACTACGGACATACAAATTCACCCCTCCACTTT
TRBV19,TRBJ1-2,NA,NA,15,CASSILHPRGYGYTF,TGTGCCAGTAGTATATTACACCCAAGAGGCTATGGCTACACCTTC
TRBV10-2,TRBJ2-7,TRBD1,NA,13,CASLRQGGGEQYF,TGCGCCAGCTTACGACAGGGGGGCGGCGAGCAGTACTTC
TRBV5-4,TRBJ2-1,NA,NA,17,CASSLGVARSSYNEQFF,TGTGCCAGCAGCTTGGGAGTAGCCCGGAGTTCCTACAATGAGCAGTTCTTC
TRBV2,TRBJ1-4,TRBD1,NA,13,CATRQGAAEKLFF,TGTGCCACAAGACAGGGGGCGGCTGAAAAACTGTTTTTT
TRBV7-9,TRBJ1-2,NA,NA,12,CASSTRNSGYTF,TGTGCCAGCAGCACTCGAAACTCTGGCTACACCTTC
TRBV7-9,TRBJ1-1,NA,NA,13,CASRERGNTEAFF,TGTGCCAGCAGGGAAAGGGGAAACACTGAAGCTTTCTTT
TRBV19,TRBJ2-4,TRBD1,NA,15,CASSIRQGAFNIQYF,TGTGCCAGTAGTATTCGGCAGGGGGCTTTCAACATTCAGTACTTC
TRBV14,TRBJ1-2,TRBD1,NA,15,CASSARTGGYYGYTF,TGTGCCAGCAGCGCCAGGACAGGAGGGTACTATGGCTACACCTTC
TRBV2,TRBJ1-3,NA,NA,15,CASSAPQISGNTIYF,TGTGCCAGCAGTGCGCCCCAGATCTCTGGAAACACCATATATTTT
TRBV6-4,TRBJ1-1,NA,NA,14,CASSATQGNTEAFF,TGTGCCAGCAGTGCAACCCAGGGAAACACTGAAGCTTTCTTT
TRBV2,TRBJ2-1,TRBD2,once,14,CASKTGGLSNEQFF,TGTGCCAGCAAGACGGGGGGGCTTAGCAATGAGCAGTTCTTC
TRBV4-1,TRBJ1-4,NA,once,16,CASSQYTGTTNEKLFF,TGCGCCAGCAGCCAGTACACAGGGACAACTAATGAAAAACTGTTTTTT
TRBV29-1,TRBJ1-3,NA,NA,14,CSAAGAPSGNTIYF,TGCAGCGCAGCAGGGGCCCCATCGGGAAACACCATATATTTT
TRBV10-1,TRBJ2-7,TRBD2,NA,14,CASSRDSREGEQYF,TGCGCCAGCAGCCGGGACTCCCGGGAGGGCGAGCAGTACTTC
TRBV11-2,TRBJ2-2,TRBD2,NA,15,CASSVTSGRAGELFF,TGTGCCAGCAGCGTGACTAGCGGGAGGGCCGGGGAGCTGTTTTTT
TRBV2,TRBJ1-5,NA,NA,13,CASSEVRDGPQHF,TGTGCCAGCAGTGAAGTTCGGGATGGGCCCCAGCATTTT
TRBV7-3,TRBJ1-1,NA,NA,15,CASSLTRQTNTEAFF,TGTGCCAGCAGCTTAACGCGGCAGACCAACACTGAAGCTTTCTTT
TRBV7-2,TRBJ1-5,NA,NA,13,CASSPIANQPQHF,TGTGCCAGCAGCCCTATAGCAAATCAGCCCCAGCATTTT
TRBV5-1,TRBJ2-2,TRBD2,NA,16,CASRTPGTSLPRELFF,TGCGCCAGCAGGACTCCTGGGACTAGCCTTCCCCGGGAGCTGTTTTTT
TRBV9,TRBJ2-2,TRBD1,NA,17,CASSVGLGTGVTGELFF,TGTGCCAGCAGCGTAGGATTAGGGACAGGGGTCACCGGGGAGCTGTTTTTT
TRBV7-6,TRBJ2-3,TRBD2,NA,15,CASSSSGGGSDTQYF,TGTGCCAGCAGCTCTAGCGGGGGCGGGTCAGATACGCAGTATTTT
TRBV29-1,TRBJ1-2,NA,NA,12,CSVVSGNYGYTF,TGCAGCGTTGTCTCCGGGAACTATGGCTACACCTTC
TRBV7-9,TRBJ2-5,NA,NA,16,CASSSDSRILRETQYF,TGTGCCAGCAGCTCCGACTCCCGGATTCTTCGAGAGACCCAGTACTTC
TRBV10-3,TRBJ2-2,NA,NA,17,CAISSLRPDFNTGELFF,TGTGCCATCAGTAGCCTAAGGCCGGACTTTAACACCGGGGAGCTGTTTTTT
TRBV7-8,TRBJ2-3,NA,once,15,CASSLMPGVGDTQYF,TGTGCCAGCAGCTTAATGCCAGGGGTGGGAGATACGCAGTATTTT
TRBV7-2,TRBJ2-3,NA,NA,12,CASSLLENTQYF,TGTGCCAGCAGCTTATTAGAGAATACGCAGTATTTT
TRBV27,TRBJ1-4,NA,NA,15,CASSRPGVASEKLFF,TGTGCCAGCAGCCGTCCGGGGGTGGCAAGTGAAAAACTGTTTTTT
TRBV19,TRBJ2-3,NA,NA,15,CASSTTGTSTDTQYF,TGTGCCAGTAGCACAACCGGGACTAGCACAGATACGCAGTATTTT
TRBV5-6,TRBJ2-1,NA,once,14,CASSLDRGGGEQFF,TGTGCCAGCAGCTTGGACAGGGGAGGAGGTGAGCAGTTCTTC
TRBV19,TRBJ2-1,TRBD2,NA,15,CASSLRLAGPNEQFF,TGTGCCAGTAGTCTCAGACTAGCGGGTCCCAATGAGCAGTTCTTC
TRBV27,TRBJ1-1,TRBD1,once,16,CASSPLGQGIATEAFF,TGTGCCAGCAGTCCGTTGGGACAGGGGATTGCCACTGAAGCTTTCTTT
TRBV28,TRBJ2-7,NA,NA,12,CASSSAKREQYF,TGTGCCAGCAGTAGTGCCAAGCGCGAGCAGTACTTC
TRBV5-6,TRBJ2-6,NA,NA,16,CASSKQGLGGANVLTF,TGTGCCAGCAGCAAGCAGGGGTTAGGTGGGGCCAACGTCCTGACTTTC
TRBV19,TRBJ1-5,NA,NA,14,CASGIDYGNQPQHF,TGTGCCAGTGGTATCGACTATGGCAATCAGCCCCAGCATTTT
TRBV10-1,TRBJ2-3,TRBD2,NA,19,CASGGWSGGVHGESDTQYF,TGCGCCAGCGGGGGTTGGAGCGGGGGAGTCCACGGTGAATCAGATACGCAGTATTTT
TRBV2,TRBJ2-7,TRBD2,NA,12,CASSKGRAEQYF,TGTGCCAGCAGTAAGGGGAGGGCCGAGCAGTACTTC
TRBV10-3,TRBJ1-1,NA,NA,12,CAIAPGNTEAFF,TGTGCCATCGCCCCCGGGAACACTGAAGCTTTCTTT
TRBV11-2,TRBJ2-7,NA,NA,16,CASSLWSTSRDYEQYF,TGTGCCAGCAGCTTATGGTCGACATCTCGAGACTACGAGCAGTACTTC